The table lists the clone carrying this T cell receptor beta chain with a few counts. Its target is unknown. This specimen belongs to a study of T-cell reconstitution after alpha-beta-depleted transplantation in children. Study-wide findings and caveats: Reportedly, only several hundred clones from non-depleted graft cells drove alpha-beta T-cell counts at about two months.

A TCRbeta library incorporating unique molecular identifiers was prepared. In TCRdb, the PCR reads were re-called with MiXCR into one record per CDR3 protein. The table lists 500,000 to 650,000 distinct CDR3 sequences, 10% to 12% of them singletons. This CDR3 is 18 amino acids long. Trimming removed 1 base from V and 0 bases from J; junction bases left unmatched: 5. Germline CDR1 reads DFQATT; CDR2 reads SNEGSKA (reference sequence). The rearrangement uses TRBV20-1 and TRBJ2-6, with TRBD2 identical over 11 bases. The sequencing used PBMCs, mostly from graft donor cells, collected 180 days after TCRalphabeta/CD19-depleted stem cell transplant. This TCR was sampled from a female patient aged 2-10 years who had a stem cell transplant for aplastic anemia, so the T cells may come from the graft donor. CDR3 in amino acids: CSARVAGGLPSGANVLTF. Written as DNA, the CDR3 is TGCAGTGCTAGAGTAGCGGGAGGGCTCCCCTCTGGGGCCAACGTCCTGACTTTC.